The subject of this entry is one TCR beta chain. Its specificity is not known. These data belong to a study of shared clonotypes between healthy human individuals. Study-level points and caveats: Sampling used blood alone; tissue repertoires probably differ.

250 to 300 ng DNA, tens of thousands of T cell genomes, went into unsorted PBMC replicate PCRs. Some clones are missing from TCRdb's copy, which holds only in-frame ones; the method was immunoSEQ multiplex PCR. The sample carries about 490,000 clones, around 80% recorded once. This clonotype originated in a middle-aged woman in good health. Some clones in this sample may be carry-over from other donors' samples. Sequencing was carried out using PBMCs.

The CDR3 DNA is TGCGCCAGCAGCCAACCCGGTGAGGGAAAAGCTAACTATGGCTACACCTTC. This sequence encodes CASSQPGEGKANYGYTF. V is TRBV4-1 and J is TRBJ1-2; D is unclear. CDR1 MGHRA and CDR2 YSYEKL come from the germline V gene. This CDR3 comprises 17 residues. The germline V and J ends were trimmed by 2 bases and 0 bases, with 16 bases remaining between them.